This TCR beta chain was observed in a study of OX40 agonist ivuxolimab in advanced cancers. Across the whole study: Checkpoint inhibitors had been given previously to about 38% of patients. General study findings and limits: Among the nonresponders, some also had low normalized T-cell clonal expansion. At doses 0.1 to 3.0 mg/kg, CD4+ and CD8+ clones expanded. Still undetermined is the antigen specificity of the expanded peripheral T cells.

Germline V CDR1 and CDR2: SQVTM, ANQGSEA. This CDR3 is 15 amino acids long. Trimming removed 4 bases from V and 2 bases from J; junction bases left unmatched: 9. The data were produced by immunoSEQ multiplex PCR, yet TCRdb's version contains in-frame clones alone and is incomplete. The table includes roughly 75,000 clones, over 90% detected once. Turning to this clone: Its matching antigen is unknown.

The source material was CD4+ or CD8+ T cells sorted from blood, sampled in a trial of the OX40 agonist ivuxolimab. The TCR sequence derives from an adult with an advanced solid tumor such as melanoma, head and neck, liver or kidney cancer. The gene calls are TRBV29-1 and TRBJ2-7; 9 bases agree with TRBD1. The CDR3 here is CSVAGTGSAAYEQYF. The CDR3, as DNA: TGCAGCGTTGCAGGGACAGGGTCTGCGGCCTACGAGCAGTACTTC.